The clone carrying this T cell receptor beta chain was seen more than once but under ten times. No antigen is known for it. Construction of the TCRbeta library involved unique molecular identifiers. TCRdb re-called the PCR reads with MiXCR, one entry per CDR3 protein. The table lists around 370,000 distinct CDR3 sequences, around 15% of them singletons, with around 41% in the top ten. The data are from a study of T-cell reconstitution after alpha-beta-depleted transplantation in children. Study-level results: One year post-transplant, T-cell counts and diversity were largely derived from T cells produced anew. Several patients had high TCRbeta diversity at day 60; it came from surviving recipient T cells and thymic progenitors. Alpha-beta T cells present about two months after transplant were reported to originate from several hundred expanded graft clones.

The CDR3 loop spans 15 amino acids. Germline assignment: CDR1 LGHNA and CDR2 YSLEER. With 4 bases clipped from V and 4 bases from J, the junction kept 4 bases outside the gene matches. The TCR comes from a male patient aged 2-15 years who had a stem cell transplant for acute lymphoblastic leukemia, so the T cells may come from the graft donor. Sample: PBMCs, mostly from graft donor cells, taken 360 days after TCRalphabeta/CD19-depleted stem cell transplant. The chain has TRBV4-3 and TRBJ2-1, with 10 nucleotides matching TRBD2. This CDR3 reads CASSRQREGYNEQFF. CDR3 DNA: TGCGCCAGCAGCCGTCAGCGGGAGGGGTACAATGAGCAGTTCTTC.